Listed here are 22 T cell receptor beta chains from one sample, sequenced in a study of T cells after yellow fever vaccination. From the 5' RACE reads, TCRdb called clonotypes with MiXCR, one entry per CDR3 protein. The sample gives about 320,000 distinct CDR3 sequences, around 13% of which show up once; roughly 3.1% is in the top ten. Material: CD4+ T cells sorted from PBMCs, obtained 15 days after the yellow fever booster vaccination. These receptors originate from a man aged 18 to 35 who received the YFV17D yellow fever vaccine.

This clonotype was picked up a small number of times. The V call is TRBV12-3 or TRBV12-4, the J call TRBJ1-1; unclear D gene. V shed 5 bases and J shed 1 base, with 14 bases lying between them. This CDR3 is 15 amino acids long. This CDR3 is CASSPRGVGNTEAFF. The CDR3 DNA reads as TGTGCCAGCAGTCCCCGGGGAGTTGGGAACACTGAAGCTTTCTTT.

The CDR3 DNA is TGTGCCAGCAGCTTAGGAAGGCTGAAAGGCTATGGCTACACCTTC. Its translation: CASSLGRLKGYGYTF. The V call is TRBV7-8, the J call TRBJ1-2; no reliable D call. This CDR3 region has 15 residues. The V gene lost 1 base and the J gene lost 4 bases, with 13 bases spanning the gap. The V gene's germline CDR1 is SGHVS and CDR2 FQNEAQ.

The rearrangement joins TRBV20-1 to TRBJ2-4, with 9 bases identical to TRBD1. Germline V CDR1 and CDR2: DFQATT, SNEGSKA (reference sequence). The junction had 12 bases not matched to a gene; V was cut back by 6 bases and J by 0 bases. The CDR3 runs to 17 residues. The CDR3 protein is CSARTGQGVLAKNIQYF. The CDR3 nucleotides read TGCAGTGCCCGTACGGGACAGGGAGTACTAGCCAAAAACATTCAGTACTTC.

This clonotype was seen many times. The gene calls are TRBV20-1 and TRBJ2-2; TRBD2 is a possible D gene (6 bases). V dropped 6 bases and J dropped 6 bases, with 23 bases sitting between them. Germline CDR1 DFQATT, CDR2 SNEGSKA (reference sequence). This CDR3 comprises 16 residues. CDR3 region: CSAPSKPGTVAGELFF. CDR3 nucleotides: TGCAGTGCCCCTTCTAAACCCGGGACTGTGGCCGGGGAGCTGTTTTTT.

The gene calls are TRBV5-6 and TRBJ1-6; 8 bases map to TRBD1. The length of the CDR3 is 14 residues. V dropped 1 base and J dropped 11; count of bases not matched to a gene: 5. CDR1 SGHDT and CDR2 YYEEEE come from the germline V gene. The CDR3 loop is CASSLRQGKPPLHF. CDR3 nucleotide sequence: TGTGCCAGCAGCTTGAGACAGGGGAAGCCACCCCTCCACTTT.

In the case of this clonotype: A read error may account for a junction end that differs from germline. The chain has TRBV3-1 and TRBJ2-2; 8 bases align to TRBD1. This CDR3 region has 15 residues. Germline V CDR1 and CDR2: LGHDT, YNNKEL (reference sequence). The CDR3: CASFPGGASTGELIF. The CDR3 DNA reads TGTGCCAGCTTCCCAGGGGGCGCGAGCACCGGGGAGCTGATTTTT.

The V and J genes are TRBV7-9 and TRBJ2-7; 9 nucleotides line up with TRBD1. The CDR3 totals 17 residues. Trimming took 4 bases from V and 4 from J; bases not matched to a gene: 14. Germline loops: CDR1 SEHNR, CDR2 FQNEAQ (reference sequence). In DNA form, the CDR3 reads TGTGCCAGCAGCTACAAGGGTTCGGGGACAGGGAAGTACGAGCAGTACTTC. Its protein is CASSYKGSGTGKYEQYF.

This clonotype was observed a handful of times. The chain employs TRBV7-2 and TRBJ1-2; TRBD1 matches 8 bases. The CDR3 runs 14 residues. The V gene end was trimmed by 3 bases and the J gene end by 8 bases; junction bases not matched to a gene: 8. In germline, CDR1 is SGHTA, CDR2 FQGNSA. The CDR3 spells CASSFYSQGGGYTF. In DNA, the CDR3 is TGTGCCAGCAGCTTCTACTCACAGGGGGGCGGCTACACCTTC.

The table lists this clonotype with a few counts. The chain carries TRBV18 and TRBJ2-5; the D is unclear. The CDR3 covers 13 residues. Trimming stripped 2 bases from V and 7 bases from J, with 11 bases between. CDR1 is KGHSH, CDR2 LQKENI, per germline. DNA of the CDR3: TGTGCCAGCTCACCAGCCAGCGAGATGACCCAGTACTTC. Translated, it gives CASSPASEMTQYF.

The gene calls are TRBV3-1 and TRBJ2-5, with D possibly being TRBD2 (5 bases). This CDR3 is built from 15 residues. Trimming cost V 5 bases and J 0 bases, with 13 bases left between them. Germline CDR1 is LGHDT and CDR2 is YNNKEL (reference sequence). The DNA of the CDR3 is TGTGCCAGCAGCGAACCCACTAGGTACCAAGAGACCCAGTACTTC. It is translated as CASSEPTRYQETQYF.

This clonotype was counted ten times or more. This sequence joins TRBV20-1 and TRBJ2-5; 9 nucleotides line up with TRBD1. CDR1 is DFQATT, CDR2 SNEGSKA, per germline (reference sequence). This CDR3 has 13 residues. Germline trimming cut 5 bases from V and 5 bases from J; bases unmatched to any gene: 6. This chain's CDR3 is CSAADRGGETQYF. CDR3 nucleotide sequence: TGCAGTGCTGCGGACAGGGGCGGGGAGACCCAGTACTTC.

This chain links TRBV9 with TRBJ2-1; 7 nucleotides line up with TRBD1. From germline, CDR1 is SGDLS and CDR2 YYNGEE. This CDR3 spans 15 amino acids. Unmatched junction bases numbered 10, after V lost 2 bases and J lost 8 bases. The CDR3 coding sequence is TGTGCCAGCAGCGTTTTTCCGGGACAGTGGGATGAGCAGTTCTTC. This codes for CASSVFPGQWDEQFF.

This clonotype was recorded a few times. The J gene is TRBJ2-5, the V gene TRBV6-6; no clear D gene. The CDR3 is 13 amino acids. V was shortened by 2 bases and J by 5 bases, with 9 bases between the two germline ends. Per the germline V gene, CDR1 is MNHNY and CDR2 is SVGAGI (reference sequence). The CDR3 DNA follows: TGTGCCAGCAGTTACACTCCCCAGGAGACCCAGTACTTC. It encodes CASSYTPQETQYF.

The rearrangement joins TRBV20-1 to TRBJ1-6; possibly TRBD1 for D (5 bases). From germline, CDR1 is DFQATT and CDR2 SNEGSKA (reference sequence). The germline V and J ends were trimmed by 6 bases and 0 bases, with 12 bases remaining between them. The CDR3 extends over 15 amino acids. The CDR3 nucleotides read TGCAGTGCGCCACAGGAGCTCTCCTATAATTCACCCCTCCACTTT. Amino acid sequence: CSAPQELSYNSPLHF.

This clonotype has only a few counts. The rearrangement joins TRBV9 to TRBJ1-2; D is perhaps TRBD1 (5 bases). In germline, CDR1 is SGDLS, CDR2 YYNGEE. CDR3 size: 17 residues. Trimming removed 0 bases from V and 4 bases from J, with 19 bases in between. The DNA of the CDR3 is TGTGCCAGCAGCGTAGGACCCGGGGCACGGAAGATCTATGGCTACACCTTC. Translation gives CASSVGPGARKIYGYTF.

This rearrangement joins TRBV7-9 to TRBJ1-1; TRBD1 matches 9 bases. Germline V gives CDR1 SEHNR, CDR2 FQNEAQ (reference sequence). After removal of 4 bases from V and 7 bases from J, the junction contained 10 bases not matched to a gene. CDR3 length equals 15 residues. The CDR3 DNA sequence: TGTGCCAGCAGCTGGGGGTCAGACAGGGGGGGTGAAGCTTTCTTT. As protein: CASSWGSDRGGEAFF.

In the case of this clonotype: At one end, the junction sequence differs from germline, possibly due to a read error. The chain combines TRBV29-1 with TRBJ1-3, with D maybe TRBD1 (5 bases). From germline, CDR1 is SQVTM and CDR2 ANQGSEA. This CDR3 has 14 amino acids. CDR3 sequence reads: CSVDSGSSGNTISF. CDR3 DNA sequence: TGCAGCGTTGATTCAGGGAGCTCTGGAAACACCATATCTTTT.

The chain recombines TRBV7-8 with TRBJ1-5, with D unresolved. Germline-derived CDR1 and CDR2 are SGHVS and FQNEAQ. The V end lost 4 bases, the J end lost 4 bases, and 14 bases lay between the germline ends. This CDR3 is built from 15 residues. This CDR3 reads CASSSYDPGNQPQHF. In DNA form, the CDR3 reads TGTGCCAGCAGCTCCTACGACCCCGGGAATCAGCCCCAGCATTTT.

V is TRBV6-2 or TRBV6-3 and J is TRBJ2-3, with 7 bases that match TRBD2. Germline V CDR1 and CDR2: MNHEY, SVGEGT. The CDR3 has 13 residues. J was trimmed by 9 bases and V by 2 bases; bases with no gene match: 5. The CDR3 region has the DNA TGTGCCAGCAGTTACATTCCCGGGGGGACGCAGTATTTT. It is translated as CASSYIPGGTQYF.

V gene TRBV3-1 combines with J gene TRBJ1-5; D not certain. This CDR3 comprises 15 residues. With 2 bases removed from V and 2 bases from J, the gap between germline ends came to 10 bases. CDR1 and CDR2 from the germline V gene are LGHDT and YNNKEL (reference sequence). The CDR3 spells CASSQFISGNQPQHF. In DNA, the CDR3 is TGTGCCAGCAGCCAATTTATATCAGGCAATCAGCCCCAGCATTTT.

The chain links TRBV6-1 to TRBJ2-1; D may correspond to TRBD1 or TRBD2 (5 bases each). The V gene's germline CDR1 is MNHNS and CDR2 SASEGT. V gave up 8 bases and J gave up 0 bases, with 11 bases separating them. CDR3 size: 14 residues. CDR3 region: CASDRDHSYNEQFF. The CDR3 DNA reads TGTGCCAGCGACCGGGACCACTCCTACAATGAGCAGTTCTTC.

Only a few counts were recorded for this clonotype. The chain uses TRBV30 and TRBJ1-1; no clear D gene. The CDR3 is 11 amino acids. The V and J ends lost 2 bases and 10 bases respectively, with 11 bases between them. The germline V gene encodes CDR1 GTSNPN and CDR2 SVGIG (reference sequence). Here the CDR3 reads CAWSIAAGAFF. CDR3 nucleotide sequence: TGTGCCTGGAGTATAGCAGCGGGAGCTTTCTTT.